Listed here are 18 T cell receptor delta chains from one sample, sequenced in a study of gamma delta lymphoproliferative disorders and STAT genes. Sequencing used genomic DNA taken from PBMCs of patients and controls. TCRdb reanalysed the multiplex PCR reads with CATT. The profile covers approximately 1,500 delta-chain clones, with approximately 3% appearing a single time and around 66% taken by the ten largest. Specimen: blood. The receptors originated from a human donor with gamma-delta T-cell large granular lymphocyte leukemia.

This clone was recorded a few times. A far larger clone is one base from this, pointing to a likely read error. Other DNA sequences in the same sample also yield this CDR3. This rearrangement joins TRAV29/DV5 to TRDJ1; D is unresolved. The germline V and J ends were trimmed by 0 bases and 0 bases, with 27 bases remaining between them. The length of the CDR3 is 20 residues. In germline, CDR1 is NSMFDY, CDR2 ISSIKDK. The CDR3 sequence is CAASANVRPLLGVYTDKLIF. The CDR3 nucleotides are TGTGCAGCAAGCGCGAACGTAAGACCCTTACTAGGGGTGTACACCGATAAACTCATCTTT.

Comment on this clone: A single base is all that separates this from a far larger clone, so a read error is likely. The sample carries other DNA sequences with the same CDR3. The chain combines TRDV1 with TRDJ1; a weak D match, TRDD3 (6 bases). The CDR3 runs to 22 residues. Trimming took off 4 bases at V and 0 bases at J, with 33 bases between the two ends. CDR1 is TSWWSYY and CDR2 is QGS in the germline V gene. In nucleotides, the CDR3 is TGTGCTCTTGGGGTACCCGTGATGCGGGTATTGGGGGCCTCAACGTACACCGATAAACTCATCTTT. Translated: CALGVPVMRVLGASTYTDKLIF.

Points on this clone: This DNA translates differently at residue 4 from the TCRdb protein, which is that of a much larger clone; a read error is likely, and the protein shown is the DNA's own translation. This chain joins TRDV2 and TRDJ1; no clear D. Germline CDR1 and CDR2: GEAIGNYY and EKD. V gave up 5 bases and J gave up 1 base, with 22 bases separating them. The CDR3 runs to 17 residues. CDR3 nucleotide sequence: TGTGCCTGTGGCACGGTTGGGTCAAGAGGCGGCACCGATAAACTCATCTTT. Translated, it gives CACGTVGSRGGTDKLIF.

In this sample, this clone turned up a few times. Translating this DNA gives a protein that differs at residue 5 from the TCRdb one, which belongs to a much larger clone; a read error is likely, and the protein shown is this translation. V is TRDV3 and J is TRDJ1; 11 bases map to TRDD3. The germline gives CDR1 TVYSNPD, CDR2 GDNSRS (reference sequence). V gave up 4 bases and J gave up 0 bases; unmatched junction bases: 16. CDR3 length: 18 residues. CDR3 amino acids: CASAPYWGIMEYTDKLIF. The CDR3 nucleotides read TGTGCCTCTGCCCCGTACTGGGGGATAATGGAGTACACCGATAAACTCATCTTT. Looking up the rest from reference TRDV3 and TRDJ1 gives the full variable domain: CDKVTQSSPDQTVASGSEVVLLCTYDTVYSNPDLFWYRIRPDYSFQFVFYGDNSRSEGADFTQGRFSVKHILTQKAFHLVISPVRTEDSATYYCASAPYWGIMEYTDKLIFGKGTRVTVEP.

Remarks on this clone: TCRdb records a much larger clone's protein for this DNA, with a difference at residue 15 that likely arises from a read error; the protein given is the translation of the DNA. The V gene is TRDV1, the J gene TRDJ1; 8 positions match TRDD3. The CDR3 covers 17 residues. Germline CDR1 reads TSWWSYY; CDR2 reads QGS. CDR3 residues: CALGELGRGGYTDKFIF. The DNA for the CDR3 is TGTGCTCTTGGGGAATTAGGGAGGGGGGGATATACCGATAAATTCATCTTT.

Points on this clone: One base separates it from a far larger clone, so it is likely a read error. The gene calls are TRDV1 and TRDJ1; 9 bases are a match to TRDD3. The CDR3 has 22 amino acids. Germline trimming cut 6 bases from V and 0 bases from J; bases unmatched to any gene: 26. The germline V gene encodes CDR1 TSWWSYY and CDR2 QGS. CDR3 protein: CALGFKGFLRRAGGSHTDKLIF. In DNA, the CDR3 is TGTGCTCTTGGTTTCAAGGGGTTCCTACGTCGGGCTGGGGGATCCCACACCGATAAACTCATCTTT.

Comments on this clone: A far larger clone is off by one base, so a read error is likely. This same CDR3 is encoded by further DNA sequences in the sample. V is TRDV3 and J is TRDJ1; 9 nucleotides line up with TRDD3. From germline, CDR1 is TVYSNPD and CDR2 GDNSRS (reference sequence). This CDR3 has 18 residues. V trimming: 4 bases; J trimming: 0 bases; junction bases outside the gene matches: 18. In DNA, the CDR3 is TGTGCCTCTGCCTCGTATTGGGGGATAATGGAGTACACCGATAAACTCATCTTT. It encodes CASASYWGIMEYTDKLIF.

To note about this clone: A far more abundant clone sits one base away, making this likely a read error. This sample also contains other DNA sequences that code for the same CDR3. V is TRDV3 and J is TRDJ1, with a weak D call TRDD2 (6 bases). Trimming pared 2 bases from V and 6 bases from J, leaving 13 bases between. CDR1 and CDR2 (germline): TVYSNPD, GDNSRS (reference sequence). CDR3 length: 12 amino acids. CDR3 region: CAFRPFPYKLIF. The CDR3, as DNA: TGTGCCTTTCGGCCCTTCCCTTATAAACTCATCTTT.

The chain has TRDV2 and TRDJ1; the D gene is possibly TRDD3 (6 bases). V lost 3 bases, J lost 0 bases, and 16 bases lay in between. CDR3 length: 16 residues. CDR1 GEAIGNYY and CDR2 EKD come from the germline V gene. The CDR3, as DNA: TGTGCCTGTGACGCCCTACCGGGGGACCACACCGATAAACTCATCTTT. This sequence encodes CACDALPGDHTDKLIF.

This chain connects TRDV2 to TRDJ1; possible D gene TRDD3, 5 bases. This CDR3 is 14 amino acids long. CDR1 and CDR2 (germline): GEAIGNYY, EKD. Trimming pared 3 bases from V and 4 bases from J, leaving 14 bases between. CDR3 amino acids: CACDAVQGSDKLIF. CDR3 in DNA: TGTGCCTGTGACGCTGTACAGGGGAGCGATAAACTCATCTTT.

CDR3 sequence reads: CALGDPYWGIRTDKLIF. The CDR3 coding sequence is TGTGCTCTTGGGGACCCCTACTGGGGGATACGCACCGATAAACTCATCTTT. The V gene is TRDV1, the J gene TRDJ1; 13 nucleotides line up with TRDD3. The germline V gene has CDR1 TSWWSYY and CDR2 QGS. This CDR3 comprises 17 residues. With 3 bases clipped from V and 1 base from J, the junction kept 5 bases outside the gene matches.

Note on this clone: A read error is the likely source, as a far larger clone sits one nucleotide away. Within the sample, other DNA sequences also encode this same CDR3. The rearrangement uses TRDV3 and TRDJ1, with D perhaps matching TRDD2 (6 bases). CDR1 and CDR2 from the germline V gene are TVYSNPD and GDNSRS (reference sequence). Trimming took off 0 bases at V and 6 bases at J, with 11 bases between the two ends. The CDR3 spans 12 residues. The CDR3 loop is CAFRPFPYKLIF. The CDR3 region has the DNA TGTGCCTTTAGGCCCTTCCCCTATAAACTCATCTTT. Complete variable domain (other parts from reference TRDV3 and TRDJ1): CDKVTQSSPDQTVASGSEVVLLCTYDTVYSNPDLFWYRIRPDYSFQFVFYGDNSRSEGADFTQGRFSVKHILTQKAFHLVISPVRTEDSATYYCAFRPFPYKLIFGKGTRVTVEP.

In this sample, this clone turned up a few times. Since a far larger clone is one base different, this is likely a read error. The chain has TRDV2 and TRDJ1; TRDD3 matches 10 bases. After removal of 0 bases from V and 2 bases from J, the junction contained 17 bases not matched to a gene. Germline lookup yields CDR1 GEAIGNYY and CDR2 EKD. The length of the CDR3 is 20 residues. The CDR3 DNA is TGTGCCTGTGACACCCGGTACTGGGGGATGCGCGGTGAAGAAACCGATAAACTCATCTTT. Protein product: CACDTRYWGMRGEETDKLIF.

This clone was counted only a few times. The mismatch at residue 9 between this DNA's translation and the TCRdb protein of a much larger clone likely reflects a read error; the protein shown is translated from the DNA. The CDR3 loop reads CASASYWGVMEYTDKLIF. The CDR3 DNA sequence: TGTGCCTCTGCCTCGTACTGGGGGGTAATGGAGTACACCGATAAACTCATCTTT. V gene TRDV3 combines with J gene TRDJ1, with TRDD3 identical over 8 bases. This CDR3 is 18 amino acids long. V shed 4 bases, J shed 0 bases, and the junction held 19 bases outside the gene matches. Germline lookup yields CDR1 TVYSNPD and CDR2 GDNSRS (reference sequence).

Relative to its sample, this clone is medium-sized. Other DNA sequences in this sample translate to the same CDR3. The V and J genes are TRDV1 and TRDJ1; 13 positions match TRDD3. The junction had 22 bases not matched to a gene; V was cut back by 4 bases and J by 2 bases. Germline V gene data show CDR1 as TSWWSYY and CDR2 as QGS. CDR3 length: 22 residues. The CDR3 is CALGVPGHPYWGIRARTDKLIF. CDR3 in DNA: TGTGCTCTTGGGGTCCCGGGGCACCCGTACTGGGGGATACGCGCTAGGACCGATAAACTCATCTTT.

This clone was detected a few times. The mismatch at residue 3 between this DNA's translation and the TCRdb protein of a much larger clone likely reflects a read error; the protein shown is translated from the DNA. The genes are TRDV3 and TRDJ1; 9 bases match TRDD3. CDR3 size: 15 residues. The V gene end was trimmed by 5 bases and the J gene end by 0 bases; junction bases not matched to a gene: 10. From germline, CDR1 is TVYSNPD and CDR2 GDNSRS (reference sequence). CDR3 sequence: CALARGILNTDKLIF. CDR3 DNA: TGTGCCCTTGCTAGGGGGATACTAAACACCGATAAACTCATCTTT.

On this clone itself: The protein TCRdb gives is from a much larger clone and does not agree with this DNA's translation at residue 13, likely a read error; the protein shown here comes from the DNA. The called J gene is TRDJ1, whereas the V gene has no call; TRDD3 is the table's D call, not checked against the DNA. This CDR3 region has 16 residues. CDR3 loop: CASPRRWGLTTDELIF. The CDR3 DNA reads TGTGCCTCCCCCAGGAGGTGGGGGCTCACTACCGATGAACTCATCTTT.

J is TRDJ1 and V is TRAV38-2/DV8, with 13 bases fitting TRDD3. Germline trimming cut 1 base from V and 2 bases from J; bases unmatched to any gene: 20. Germline V gives CDR1 TSESDYY, CDR2 QEAYKQQN. The CDR3 is 22 residues long. CDR3 region: CAYRSSTLFPYWGIRKTDKLIF. Here the CDR3 DNA reads TGTGCTTATAGGAGCTCGACACTATTCCCGTACTGGGGGATACGAAAGACCGATAAACTCATCTTT.